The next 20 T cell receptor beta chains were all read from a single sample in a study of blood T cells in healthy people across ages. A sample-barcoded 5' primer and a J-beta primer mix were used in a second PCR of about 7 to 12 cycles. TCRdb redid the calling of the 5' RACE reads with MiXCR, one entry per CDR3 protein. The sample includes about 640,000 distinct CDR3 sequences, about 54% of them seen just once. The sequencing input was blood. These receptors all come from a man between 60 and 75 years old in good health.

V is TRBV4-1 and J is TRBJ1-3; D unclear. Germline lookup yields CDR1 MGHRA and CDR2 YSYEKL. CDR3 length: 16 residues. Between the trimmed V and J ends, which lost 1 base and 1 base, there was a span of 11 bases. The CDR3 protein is CASSQVPASSGNTIYF. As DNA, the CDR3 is TGCGCCAGCAGCCAAGTACCTGCGTCTTCTGGAAACACCATATATTTT.

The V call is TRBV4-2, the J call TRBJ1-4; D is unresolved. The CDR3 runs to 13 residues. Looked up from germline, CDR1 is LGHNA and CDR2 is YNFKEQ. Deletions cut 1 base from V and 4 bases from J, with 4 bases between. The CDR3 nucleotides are TGTGCCAGCAGCCAAGGATTTAATGAAAAACTGTTTTTT. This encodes CASSQGFNEKLFF.

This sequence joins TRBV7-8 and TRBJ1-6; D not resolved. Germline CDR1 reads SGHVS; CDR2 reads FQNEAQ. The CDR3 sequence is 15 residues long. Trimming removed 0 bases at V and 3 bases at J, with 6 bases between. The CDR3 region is CASSLAPVYNSPLHF. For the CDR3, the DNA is TGTGCCAGCAGCTTAGCACCAGTCTATAATTCACCCCTCCACTTT.

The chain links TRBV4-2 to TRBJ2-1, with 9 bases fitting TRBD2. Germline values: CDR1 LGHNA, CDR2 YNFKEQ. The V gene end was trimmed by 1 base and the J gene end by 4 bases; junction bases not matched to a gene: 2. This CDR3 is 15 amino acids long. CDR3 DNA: TGTGCCAGCAGCCAAGGGACTAGCGTGTACAATGAGCAGTTCTTC. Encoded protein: CASSQGTSVYNEQFF.

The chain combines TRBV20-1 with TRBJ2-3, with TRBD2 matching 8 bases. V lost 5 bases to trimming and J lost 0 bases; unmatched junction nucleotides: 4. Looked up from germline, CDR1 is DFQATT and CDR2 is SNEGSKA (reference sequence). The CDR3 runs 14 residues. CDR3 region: CSAPTSGSTDTQYF. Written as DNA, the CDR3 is TGCAGTGCTCCCACTAGCGGTAGCACAGATACGCAGTATTTT.

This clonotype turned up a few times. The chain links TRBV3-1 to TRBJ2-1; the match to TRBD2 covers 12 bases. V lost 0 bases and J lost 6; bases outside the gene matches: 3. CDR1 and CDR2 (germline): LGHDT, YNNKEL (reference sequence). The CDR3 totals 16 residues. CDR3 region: CASSQDPSGGANEQFF. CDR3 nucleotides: TGTGCCAGCAGCCAAGATCCTAGCGGGGGGGCCAATGAGCAGTTCTTC.

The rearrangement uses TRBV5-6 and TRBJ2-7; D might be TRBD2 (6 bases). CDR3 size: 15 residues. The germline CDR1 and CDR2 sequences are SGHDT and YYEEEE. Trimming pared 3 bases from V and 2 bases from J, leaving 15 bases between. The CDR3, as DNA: TGTGCCAGCAGCTATGCGCTCGGGGGAGCCTACGAGCAGTACTTC. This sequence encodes CASSYALGGAYEQYF.

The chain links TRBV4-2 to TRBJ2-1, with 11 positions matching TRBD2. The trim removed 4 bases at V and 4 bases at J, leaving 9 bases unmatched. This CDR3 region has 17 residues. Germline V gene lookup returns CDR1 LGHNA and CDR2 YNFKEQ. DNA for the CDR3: TGTGCCAGCAGCCCCCCAGGGGCTAGCGGGGGGTACAATGAGCAGTTCTTC. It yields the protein CASSPPGASGGYNEQFF.

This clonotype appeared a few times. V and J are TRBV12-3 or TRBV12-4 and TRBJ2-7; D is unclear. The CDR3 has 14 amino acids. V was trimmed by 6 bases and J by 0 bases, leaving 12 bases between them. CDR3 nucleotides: TGTGCCAGCAGAGAATCCCGCAGCTCCTACGAGCAGTACTTC. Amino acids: CASRESRSSYEQYF.

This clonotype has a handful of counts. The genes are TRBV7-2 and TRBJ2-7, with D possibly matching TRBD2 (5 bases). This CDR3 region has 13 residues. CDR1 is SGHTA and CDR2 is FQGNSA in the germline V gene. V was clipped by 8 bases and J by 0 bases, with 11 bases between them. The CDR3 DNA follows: TGTGCCAGCCAACTAGGACCCTCCTACGAGCAGTACTTC. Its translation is CASQLGPSYEQYF.

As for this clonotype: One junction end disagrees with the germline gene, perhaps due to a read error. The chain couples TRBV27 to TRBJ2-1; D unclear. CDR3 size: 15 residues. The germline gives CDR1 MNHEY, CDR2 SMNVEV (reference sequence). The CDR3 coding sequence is TGTGTCAGCAGTTTAGTCTCATTAGTTGGAAATGAGCAGTTCTTC. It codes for CVSSLVSLVGNEQFF.

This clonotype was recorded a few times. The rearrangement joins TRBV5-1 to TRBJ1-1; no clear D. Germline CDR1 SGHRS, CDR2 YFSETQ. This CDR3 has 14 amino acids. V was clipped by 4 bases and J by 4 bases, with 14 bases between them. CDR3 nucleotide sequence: TGCGCCAGCAGCCTGACACCGATGGTCACTGAAGCTTTCTTT. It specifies CASSLTPMVTEAFF.

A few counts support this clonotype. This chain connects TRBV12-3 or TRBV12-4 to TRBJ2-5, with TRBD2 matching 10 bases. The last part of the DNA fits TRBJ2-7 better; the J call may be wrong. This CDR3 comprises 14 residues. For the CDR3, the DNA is TGTGCCAGCAGTCCTCTAGCGGGGGTCTACGAGCAGTACTTC. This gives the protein CASSPLAGVYEQYF.

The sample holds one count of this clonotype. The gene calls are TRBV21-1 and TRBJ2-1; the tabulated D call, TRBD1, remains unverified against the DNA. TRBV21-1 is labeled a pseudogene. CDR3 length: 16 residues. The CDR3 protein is CASSSMGEQGSGEQFF. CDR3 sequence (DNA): TGTGCCAGCAGCTCAATGGGGGAACAGGGGAGTGGTGAGCAGTTCTTC.

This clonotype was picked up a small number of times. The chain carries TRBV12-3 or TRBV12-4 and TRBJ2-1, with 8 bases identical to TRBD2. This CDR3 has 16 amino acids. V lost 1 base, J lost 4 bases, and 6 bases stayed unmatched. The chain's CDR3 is CASSLGAGAAYNEQFF. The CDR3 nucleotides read TGTGCCAGCAGTTTAGGAGCGGGGGCTGCTTACAATGAGCAGTTCTTC.

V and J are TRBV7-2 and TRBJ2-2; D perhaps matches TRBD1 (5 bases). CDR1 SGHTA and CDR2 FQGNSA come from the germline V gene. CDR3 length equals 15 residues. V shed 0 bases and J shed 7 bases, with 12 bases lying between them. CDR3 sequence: CASSLAGRADGELFF. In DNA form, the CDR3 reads TGTGCCAGCAGCTTAGCCGGCAGGGCCGACGGGGAGCTGTTTTTT.

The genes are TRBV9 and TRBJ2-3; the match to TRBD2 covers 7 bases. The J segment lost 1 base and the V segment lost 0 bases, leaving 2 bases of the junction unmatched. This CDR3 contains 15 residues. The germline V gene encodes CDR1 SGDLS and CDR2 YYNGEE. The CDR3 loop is CASSVGRGGTDTQYF. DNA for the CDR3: TGTGCCAGCAGCGTAGGTCGGGGGGGCACAGATACGCAGTATTTT.

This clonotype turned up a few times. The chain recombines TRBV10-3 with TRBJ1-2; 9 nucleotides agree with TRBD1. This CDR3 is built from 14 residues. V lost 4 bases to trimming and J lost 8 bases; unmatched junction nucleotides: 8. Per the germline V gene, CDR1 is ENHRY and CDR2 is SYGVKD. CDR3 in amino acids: CAISGGTGTLGYTF. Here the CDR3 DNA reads TGTGCCATCAGTGGAGGGACAGGGACTTTGGGCTACACCTTC.

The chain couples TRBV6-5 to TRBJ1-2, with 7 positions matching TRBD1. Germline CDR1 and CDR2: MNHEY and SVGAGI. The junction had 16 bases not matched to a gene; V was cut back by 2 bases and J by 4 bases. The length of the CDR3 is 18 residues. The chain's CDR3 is CASSYRDGGRPGGYGYTF. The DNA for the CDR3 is TGTGCCAGCAGTTACAGGGACGGGGGGCGCCCAGGGGGCTATGGCTACACCTTC.

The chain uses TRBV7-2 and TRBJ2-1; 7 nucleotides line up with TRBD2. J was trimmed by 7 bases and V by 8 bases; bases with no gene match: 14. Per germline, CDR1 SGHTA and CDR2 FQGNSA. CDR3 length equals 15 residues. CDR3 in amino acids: CASRLALGGWNEQFF. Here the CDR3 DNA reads TGTGCCAGCCGATTAGCCCTGGGAGGGTGGAATGAGCAGTTCTTC.